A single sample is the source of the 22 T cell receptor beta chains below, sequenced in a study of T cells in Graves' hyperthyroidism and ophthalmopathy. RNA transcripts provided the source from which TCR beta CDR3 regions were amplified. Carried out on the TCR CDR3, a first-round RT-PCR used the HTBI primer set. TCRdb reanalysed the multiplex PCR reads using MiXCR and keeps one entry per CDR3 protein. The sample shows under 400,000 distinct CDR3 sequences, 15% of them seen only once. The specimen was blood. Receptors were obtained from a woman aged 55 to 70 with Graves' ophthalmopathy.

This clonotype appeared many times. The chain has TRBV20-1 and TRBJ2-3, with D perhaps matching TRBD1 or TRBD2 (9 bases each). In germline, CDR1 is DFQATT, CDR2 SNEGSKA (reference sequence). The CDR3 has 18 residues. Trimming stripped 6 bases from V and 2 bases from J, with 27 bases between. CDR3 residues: CSALDRGKTSGITDTQYF. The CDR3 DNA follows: TGCAGTGCCCTAGACAGGGGGAAGACTAGCGGAATCACAGATACGCAGTATTTT.

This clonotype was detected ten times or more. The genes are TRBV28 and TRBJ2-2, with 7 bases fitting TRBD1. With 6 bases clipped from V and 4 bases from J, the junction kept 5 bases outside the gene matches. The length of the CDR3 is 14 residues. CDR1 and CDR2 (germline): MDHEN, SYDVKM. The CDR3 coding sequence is TGTGCCAGCAGGCTACAGGGGAGCACCGGGGAGCTGTTTTTT. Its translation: CASRLQGSTGELFF.

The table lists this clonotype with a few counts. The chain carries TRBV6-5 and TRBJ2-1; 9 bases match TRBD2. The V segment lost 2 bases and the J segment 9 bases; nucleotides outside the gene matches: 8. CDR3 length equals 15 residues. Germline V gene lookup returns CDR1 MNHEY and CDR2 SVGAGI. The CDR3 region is CASSYRAGGPGEQFF. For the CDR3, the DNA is TGTGCCAGCAGTTACCGGGCGGGAGGGCCCGGTGAGCAGTTCTTC.

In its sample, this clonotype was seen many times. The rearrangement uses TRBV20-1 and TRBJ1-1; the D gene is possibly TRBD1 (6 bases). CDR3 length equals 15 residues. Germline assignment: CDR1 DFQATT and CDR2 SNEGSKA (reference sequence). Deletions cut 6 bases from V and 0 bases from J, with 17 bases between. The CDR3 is CSAPGGLGVNTEAFF. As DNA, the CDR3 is TGCAGTGCCCCCGGGGGGCTAGGCGTGAACACTGAAGCTTTCTTT.

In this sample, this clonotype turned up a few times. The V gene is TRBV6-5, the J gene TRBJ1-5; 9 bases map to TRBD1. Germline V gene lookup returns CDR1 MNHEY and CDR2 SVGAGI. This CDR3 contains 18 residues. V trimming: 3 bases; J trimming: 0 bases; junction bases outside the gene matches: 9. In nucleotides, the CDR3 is TGTGCCAGCAGTTATCGCGACAGGGGGTGGGATAGCAATCAGCCCCAGCATTTT. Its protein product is CASSYRDRGWDSNQPQHF.

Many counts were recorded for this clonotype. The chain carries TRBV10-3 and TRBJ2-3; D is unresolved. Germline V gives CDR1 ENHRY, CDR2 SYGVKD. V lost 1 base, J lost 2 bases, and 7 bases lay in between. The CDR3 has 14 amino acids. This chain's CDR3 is CAISEYSHTDTQYF. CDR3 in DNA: TGTGCCATCAGTGAGTACTCTCACACAGATACGCAGTATTTT.

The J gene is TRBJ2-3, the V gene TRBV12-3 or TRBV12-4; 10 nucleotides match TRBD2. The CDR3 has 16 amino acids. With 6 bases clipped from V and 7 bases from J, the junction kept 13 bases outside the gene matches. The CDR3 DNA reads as TGTGCCAGCAGCCCACATCTAGCGGGAGTCCGAAATACGCAGTATTTT. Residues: CASSPHLAGVRNTQYF.

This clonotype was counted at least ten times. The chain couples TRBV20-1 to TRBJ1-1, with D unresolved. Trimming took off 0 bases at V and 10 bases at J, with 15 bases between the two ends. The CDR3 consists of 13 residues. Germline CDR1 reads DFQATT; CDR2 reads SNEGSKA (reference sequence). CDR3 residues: CSARDQAPGAAFF. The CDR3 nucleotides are TGCAGTGCTAGAGATCAGGCTCCCGGTGCAGCTTTCTTT.

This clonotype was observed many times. In DNA form, the CDR3 reads TGTGCCAGCAGCTTAGTTAGGGGAGGGACCGGGGAGCTGTTTTTT. Its translation is CASSLVRGGTGELFF. The V gene is TRBV11-2, the J gene TRBJ2-2; 7 bases align to TRBD2. The CDR3 runs to 15 residues. V shed 1 base, J shed 5 bases, and the junction held 4 bases outside the gene matches. From germline, CDR1 is SGHAT and CDR2 FQNNGV.

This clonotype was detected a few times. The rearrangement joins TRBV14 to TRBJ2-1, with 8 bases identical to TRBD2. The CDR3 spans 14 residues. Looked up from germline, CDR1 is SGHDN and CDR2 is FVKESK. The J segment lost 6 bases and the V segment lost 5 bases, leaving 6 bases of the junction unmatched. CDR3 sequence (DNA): TGTGCCAGCAGCTACGACGGGGGGGTCAATGAGCAGTTCTTC. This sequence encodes CASSYDGGVNEQFF.

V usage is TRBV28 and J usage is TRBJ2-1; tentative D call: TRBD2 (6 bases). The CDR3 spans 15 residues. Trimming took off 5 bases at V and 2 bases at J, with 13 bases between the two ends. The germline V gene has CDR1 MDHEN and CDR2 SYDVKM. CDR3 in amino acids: CASSPPAGTYNEQFF. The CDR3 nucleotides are TGTGCCAGCAGTCCACCGGCGGGAACCTACAATGAGCAGTTCTTC.

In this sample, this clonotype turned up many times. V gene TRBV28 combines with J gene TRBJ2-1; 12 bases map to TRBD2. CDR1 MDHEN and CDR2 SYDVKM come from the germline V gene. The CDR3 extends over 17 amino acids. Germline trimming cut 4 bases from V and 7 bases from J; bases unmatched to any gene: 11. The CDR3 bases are TGTGCCAGCAGTTCCTCCTCGGGGCTAGCGGGAGGGAATGAGCAGTTCTTC. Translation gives CASSSSSGLAGGNEQFF.

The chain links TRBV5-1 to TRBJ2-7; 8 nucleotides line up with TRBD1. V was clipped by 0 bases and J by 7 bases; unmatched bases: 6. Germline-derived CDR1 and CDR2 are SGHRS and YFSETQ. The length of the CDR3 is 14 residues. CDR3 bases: TGCGCCAGCAGCTTGGTTACAGGGGGGAGGGAGCAGTACTTC. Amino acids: CASSLVTGGREQYF.

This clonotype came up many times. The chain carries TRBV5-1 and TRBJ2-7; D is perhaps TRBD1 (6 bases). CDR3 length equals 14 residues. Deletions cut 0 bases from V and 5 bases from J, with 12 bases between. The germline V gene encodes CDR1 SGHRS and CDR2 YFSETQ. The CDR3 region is CASSLAYRDHEQYF. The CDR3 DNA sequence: TGCGCCAGCAGCTTGGCCTACAGGGACCACGAGCAGTACTTC.

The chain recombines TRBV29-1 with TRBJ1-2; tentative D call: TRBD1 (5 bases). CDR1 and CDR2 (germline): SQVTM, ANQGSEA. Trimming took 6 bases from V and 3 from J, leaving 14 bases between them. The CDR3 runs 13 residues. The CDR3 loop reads CSVRTGFDYGYTF. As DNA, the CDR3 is TGCAGCGTAAGAACAGGATTTGACTATGGCTACACCTTC.

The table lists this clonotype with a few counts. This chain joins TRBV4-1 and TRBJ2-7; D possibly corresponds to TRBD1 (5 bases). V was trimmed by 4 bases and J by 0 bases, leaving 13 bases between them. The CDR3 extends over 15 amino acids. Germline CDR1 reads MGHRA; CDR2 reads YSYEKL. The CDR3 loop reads CASSRLTDSSYEQYF. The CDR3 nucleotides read TGCGCCAGCAGCCGCTTGACCGACAGCTCCTACGAGCAGTACTTC.

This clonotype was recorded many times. The CDR3 protein is CSGTDRGNEQFF. DNA of the CDR3: TGCAGTGGAACGGACAGGGGGAATGAGCAGTTCTTC. The chain recombines TRBV20-1 with TRBJ2-1; 10 bases align to TRBD1. Germline CDR1 is DFQATT and CDR2 is SNEGSKA (reference sequence). J gave up 7 bases and V 7 bases, and 4 bases lay outside the gene matches. This CDR3 is 12 amino acids long.

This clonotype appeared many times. The CDR3 loop is CASGRIGTEAFF. CDR3 nucleotide sequence: TGTGCTAGTGGACGTATTGGCACTGAAGCTTTCTTT. This sequence joins TRBV12-5 and TRBJ1-1; D not resolved. The CDR3 extends over 12 amino acids. Trimming shortened V by 6 bases and J by 4 bases, and 9 bases separated the two germline ends. The germline V gene has CDR1 LGHNT and CDR2 FRNRAP.

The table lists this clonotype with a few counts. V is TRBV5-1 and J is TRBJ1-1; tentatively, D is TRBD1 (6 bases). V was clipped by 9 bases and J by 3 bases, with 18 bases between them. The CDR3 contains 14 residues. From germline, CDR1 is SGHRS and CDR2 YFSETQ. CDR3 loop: CATLEGYRDTEAFF. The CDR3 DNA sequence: TGCGCCACCCTTGAGGGATACAGGGACACTGAAGCTTTCTTT.

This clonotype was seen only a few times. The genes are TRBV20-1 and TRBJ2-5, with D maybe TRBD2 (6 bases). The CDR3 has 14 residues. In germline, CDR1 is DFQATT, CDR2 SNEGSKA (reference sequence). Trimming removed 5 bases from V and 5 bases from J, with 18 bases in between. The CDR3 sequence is CSAGGVAGSETQYF. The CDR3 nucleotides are TGCAGTGCTGGAGGGGTGGCTGGCTCGGAGACCCAGTACTTC.

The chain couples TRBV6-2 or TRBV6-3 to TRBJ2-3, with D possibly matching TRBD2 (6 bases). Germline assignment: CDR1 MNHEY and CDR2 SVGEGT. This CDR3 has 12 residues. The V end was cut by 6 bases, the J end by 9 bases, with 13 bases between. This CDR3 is CASSPGAGTQYF. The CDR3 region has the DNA TGTGCCAGCAGCCCCGGAGCGGGCACGCAGTATTTT.

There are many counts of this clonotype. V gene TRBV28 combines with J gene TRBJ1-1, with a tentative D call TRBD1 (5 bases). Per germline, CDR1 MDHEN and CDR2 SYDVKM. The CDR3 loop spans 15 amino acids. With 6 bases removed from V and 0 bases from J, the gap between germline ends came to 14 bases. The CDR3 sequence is CASSPGGTVNTEAFF. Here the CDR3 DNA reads TGTGCCAGCAGCCCCGGGGGGACGGTGAACACTGAAGCTTTCTTT.